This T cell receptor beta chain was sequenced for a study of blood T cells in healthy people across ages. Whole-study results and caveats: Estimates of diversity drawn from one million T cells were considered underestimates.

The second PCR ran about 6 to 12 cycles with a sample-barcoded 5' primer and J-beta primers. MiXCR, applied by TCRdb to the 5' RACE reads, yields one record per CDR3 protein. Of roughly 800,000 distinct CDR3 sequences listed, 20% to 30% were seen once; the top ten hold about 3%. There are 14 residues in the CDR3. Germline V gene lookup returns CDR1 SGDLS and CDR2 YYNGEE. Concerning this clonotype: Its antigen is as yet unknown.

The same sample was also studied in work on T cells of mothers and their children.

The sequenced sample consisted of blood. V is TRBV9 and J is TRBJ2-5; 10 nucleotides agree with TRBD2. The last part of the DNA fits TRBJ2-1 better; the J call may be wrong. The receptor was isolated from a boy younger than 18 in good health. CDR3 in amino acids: CASSVGSGGAEQFF. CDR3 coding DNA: TGTGCCAGCAGCGTAGGAAGCGGGGGGGCTGAGCAGTTCTTC.